What follows are 20 T cell receptor beta chains derived from one specimen sequenced in a study of metastatic and nonmetastatic thyroid tumors. Nobody among the patients had been given any treatment before thyroid surgery. Through MiXCR, TCRdb re-clonotyped the PCR reads. The sample contains about 35,000 clones, less than 30% of which appear only once. Sequenced sample: blood. These receptors were obtained from a female donor with papillary thyroid cancer or a benign thyroid nodule (not recorded which). Some clones in this sample may be carry-over from other donors' samples.

This clone was counted ten times or more. This rearrangement joins TRBV11-2 to TRBJ2-4; no firm D call. The CDR3 sequence is 15 residues long. Trimming took 1 base from V and 7 from J, leaving 14 bases between them. CDR1 is SGHAT, CDR2 FQNNGV, per germline. CDR3 in DNA: TGTGCCAGCAGCTTAGGTCCCCGTAGGGATAACATTCAGTACTTC. Encoded protein: CASSLGPRRDNIQYF.

This clone rates as medium-sized. J is TRBJ1-2 and V is TRBV27; 7 nucleotides align to TRBD1. Germline CDR1 and CDR2: MNHEY and SMNVEV (reference sequence). The CDR3 is 13 amino acids. Trimming removed 6 bases from V and 7 bases from J; junction bases left unmatched: 8. Written as DNA, the CDR3 is TGTGCCAGCAGCCCAGGGGGATTGGCTGGCTACACCTTC. The encoded protein is CASSPGGLAGYTF.

This clone was seen repeatedly, ten times or more. The chain has TRBV27 and TRBJ2-3; no clear D gene. Germline CDR1 and CDR2: MNHEY and SMNVEV (reference sequence). The CDR3 spans 8 residues. V was clipped by 7 bases and J by 14 bases, with 7 bases between them. The CDR3 bases are TGTGCCAGCACGTATCTGTATTTT. Translation: CASTYLYF.

V and J are TRBV20-1 and TRBJ2-5; tentative D call: TRBD1 (6 bases). Germline V gives CDR1 DFQATT, CDR2 SNEGSKA (reference sequence). This CDR3 has 15 residues. V was shortened by 1 base and J by 2 bases, with 14 bases between the two germline ends. The CDR3 reads CSARGQRQDQETQYF. In DNA form, the CDR3 reads TGCAGTGCTAGAGGTCAAAGACAGGATCAAGAGACCCAGTACTTC.

This clone was observed at least ten times. The V and J genes are TRBV20-1 and TRBJ1-2; possibly TRBD1 for D (6 bases). Per germline, CDR1 DFQATT and CDR2 SNEGSKA (reference sequence). The CDR3 contains 12 residues. V was cut by 5 bases and J by 1 base, with 8 bases left in between. CDR3: CSASDSNYGYTF. The CDR3 DNA follows: TGCAGTGCTTCGGACAGTAACTATGGCTACACCTTC.

This clone was recorded many times. The chain is built from TRBV10-3 and TRBJ1-2; 7 bases map to TRBD1. Germline loops: CDR1 ENHRY, CDR2 SYGVKD. The CDR3 extends over 14 amino acids. V shed 11 bases and J 5 bases; nucleotides not matched to a gene: 14. CDR3 amino acids: CASQGQTSLYGYTF. CDR3 sequence (DNA): TGTGCCTCACAGGGACAGACATCTCTGTATGGCTACACCTTC.

As to this clone: A much more abundant neighbour one base away suggests this may be a read error. V and J are TRBV12-3 or TRBV12-4 and TRBJ2-3, with a tentative D call TRBD2 (5 bases). Trimming took off 1 base at V and 7 bases at J, with 18 bases between the two ends. The CDR3 is 16 residues long. The CDR3 protein is CASSLGGPARGYTQYF. The DNA for the CDR3 is TGTGCCAGCAGTTTAGGCGGGCCAGCCCGTGGTTATACGCAGTATTTT.

This clone occurred many times. The chain joins TRBV2 to TRBJ2-2, with D perhaps matching TRBD2 (6 bases). The germline V gene has CDR1 SNHLY and CDR2 FYNNEI. Trimming shortened V by 8 bases and J by 6 bases, and 16 bases separated the two germline ends. The CDR3 loop spans 14 amino acids. CDR3 sequence: CASGGSLLPGELFF. CDR3 DNA: TGTGCCAGCGGGGGGAGTTTGTTACCCGGGGAGCTGTTTTTT.

This clone was detected many times. The rearrangement links TRBV10-2 to TRBJ2-3; D remains ambiguous. The germline CDR1 and CDR2 sequences are WSHSY and SAAADI. The V end was cut by 0 bases, the J end by 0 bases, with 4 bases between. There are 14 residues in the CDR3. The CDR3 loop is CASSESVSTDTQYF. CDR3 nucleotides: TGCGCCAGCAGTGAGTCAGTGAGCACAGATACGCAGTATTTT.

The CDR3 spells CASSLAATGVNEQYF. DNA for the CDR3: TGCGCCAGCAGCTTGGCCGCAACGGGAGTAAACGAGCAGTACTTC. This sequence joins TRBV5-1 and TRBJ2-7, with D possibly being TRBD2 (6 bases). V lost 0 bases to trimming and J lost 5 bases, with 15 bases between them. The CDR3 has 15 amino acids. Germline-derived CDR1 and CDR2 are SGHRS and YFSETQ.

The chain employs TRBV28 and TRBJ2-7; 7 nucleotides match TRBD1. Unmatched junction bases numbered 14, after V lost 6 bases and J lost 6 bases. The V gene's germline CDR1 is MDHEN and CDR2 SYDVKM. The CDR3 length is 15 residues. Here the CDR3 reads CASSTRQGGLGEQYF. As DNA, the CDR3 is TGTGCCAGCAGCACCAGACAGGGTGGCTTAGGCGAGCAGTACTTC.

In its sample, this clone was seen a few times. The V and J genes are TRBV11-2 and TRBJ2-1; TRBD2 aligns across 10 bases. The CDR3 spans 16 residues. J was trimmed by 8 bases and V by 5 bases; bases with no gene match: 12. The germline gives CDR1 SGHAT, CDR2 FQNNGV. The CDR3 DNA sequence: TGTGCCAGCAGCCTCCACTCTAGCGGGAGCTTGTATGAGCAGTTCTTC. Its translation: CASSLHSSGSLYEQFF.

Many counts were recorded for this clone. The rearrangement uses TRBV3-1 and TRBJ1-1, with D maybe TRBD1 (5 bases). CDR1 LGHDT and CDR2 YNNKEL come from the germline V gene (reference sequence). This CDR3 has 14 residues. The germline V and J ends were trimmed by 3 bases and 1 base, with 9 bases remaining between them. The CDR3: CASSHPGGNTEAFF. In nucleotides, the CDR3 is TGTGCCAGCAGCCATCCCGGGGGGAACACTGAAGCTTTCTTT.

This clone qualifies as medium-sized. This rearrangement joins TRBV6-1 to TRBJ1-1; D call uncertain. CDR1 is MNHNS, CDR2 SASEGT, per germline. V lost 4 bases to trimming and J lost 1 base, with 7 bases between them. There are 13 residues in the CDR3. The CDR3: CASSARENTEAFF. As DNA, the CDR3 is TGTGCCAGCAGTGCTAGGGAGAACACTGAAGCTTTCTTT.

Worth noting for this clone: One end of the junction fails to match germline, which may point to a read error. The CDR3 reads CATSHRSQVTQYF. The CDR3 DNA reads as TGTGCCACCAGTCACAGAAGCCAAGTGACCCAGTACTTC. V usage is TRBV24-1 and J usage is TRBJ2-5; D ambiguous. The germline CDR1 and CDR2 sequences are KGHDR and SFDVKD. The CDR3 totals 13 residues.

Concerning this clone itself: At one end, the junction sequence differs from germline, possibly due to a read error. The chain carries TRBV11-2 and TRBJ2-1; D may correspond to TRBD1 or TRBD2 (6 bases each). Germline V gene data show CDR1 as SGHAT and CDR2 as FQNNGV. The CDR3 is made up of 14 amino acids. CDR3 coding DNA: TGTTCCAGCAGCCTAGGGGGGCCCCAAGAGACCCATTACTTC. Translated: CSSSLGGPQETHYF.

There are many counts of this clone. The V call is TRBV12-3 or TRBV12-4, the J call TRBJ1-4; TRBD1 might be the D (6 bases). V lost 8 bases, J lost 4 bases, and 14 bases lay in between. This CDR3 has 14 residues. The CDR3 loop is CASQTGGVNEKLFF. CDR3 in DNA: TGTGCCAGCCAGACAGGAGGGGTTAATGAAAAACTGTTTTTT.

This clone has ten or more counts. The chain couples TRBV3-1 to TRBJ1-4, with D perhaps matching TRBD1 (5 bases). Germline V CDR1 and CDR2: LGHDT, YNNKEL (reference sequence). V lost 0 bases and J 3 bases, leaving 14 bases between the germline ends. This CDR3 has 17 residues. In nucleotides, the CDR3 is TGTGCCAGCAGCCAAGACGCGGATAAGGGGCCTAATGAAAAACTGTTTTTT. Protein sequence: CASSQDADKGPNEKLFF.

This clone was recorded at least ten times. The J gene is TRBJ1-5, the V gene TRBV20-1; D ambiguous. The CDR3 has 14 residues. Trimming removed 0 bases at V and 4 bases at J, with 10 bases between. Per the germline V gene, CDR1 is DFQATT and CDR2 is SNEGSKA (reference sequence). CDR3 sequence: CSARDMQRNQPQHF. The CDR3 DNA sequence: TGCAGTGCTAGAGATATGCAACGAAATCAGCCCCAGCATTTT.

This clone rates as medium-sized (0.01 to 0.1%). The chain recombines TRBV6-1 with TRBJ1-2; D possibly corresponds to TRBD1 (6 bases). V lost 2 bases, J lost 2 bases, and 12 bases lay in between. From germline, CDR1 is MNHNS and CDR2 SASEGT. This CDR3 comprises 15 residues. CDR3 nucleotides: TGTGCCAGCAGTGAAATAGCCGGGACAAACTATGGCTACACCTTC. It translates to CASSEIAGTNYGYTF.